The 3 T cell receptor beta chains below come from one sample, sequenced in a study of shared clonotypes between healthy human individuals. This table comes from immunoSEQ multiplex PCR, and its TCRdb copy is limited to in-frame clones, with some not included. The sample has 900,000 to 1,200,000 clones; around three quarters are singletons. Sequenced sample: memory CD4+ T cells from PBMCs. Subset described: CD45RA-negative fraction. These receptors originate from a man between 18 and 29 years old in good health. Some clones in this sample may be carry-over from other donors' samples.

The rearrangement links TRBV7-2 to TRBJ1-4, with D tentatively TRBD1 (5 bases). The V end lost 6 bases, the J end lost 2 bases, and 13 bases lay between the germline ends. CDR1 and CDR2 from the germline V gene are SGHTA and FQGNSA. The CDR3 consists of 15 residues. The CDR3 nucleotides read TGTGCCAGCAGTCTGCTAGGGACGACTAATGAAAAACTGTTTTTT. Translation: CASSLLGTTNEKLFF.

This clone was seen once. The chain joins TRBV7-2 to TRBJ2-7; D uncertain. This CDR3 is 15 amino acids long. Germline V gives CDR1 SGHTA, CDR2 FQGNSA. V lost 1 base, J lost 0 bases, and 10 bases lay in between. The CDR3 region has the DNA TGTGCCAGCAGCTTAGACTCCGCTCCCTCCTACGAGCAGTACTTC. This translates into CASSLDSAPSYEQYF.

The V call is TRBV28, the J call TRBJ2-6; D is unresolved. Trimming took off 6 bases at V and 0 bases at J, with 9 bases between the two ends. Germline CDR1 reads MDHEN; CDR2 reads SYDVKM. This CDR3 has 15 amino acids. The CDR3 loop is CASSQISSGANVLTF. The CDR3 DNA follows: TGTGCCAGCAGCCAAATCTCCTCTGGGGCCAACGTCCTGACTTTC.